This record concerns one TCR beta chain sequence. The antigen it binds to is not known. Base qualities are not at hand, and no much larger clone is one base apart. The data derive from a study of blood T cell repertoires in COVID-19 (dated by TCRdb to about 2020). As for the study more broadly: The collaborator samples originated in the United States, Italy and Spain and spanned the acute and convalescent phases of COVID-19. Nearly every sample came with metadata listing a de-identified subject ID, COVID-19 status, age in years and sex. Subjects who had been exposed to COVID-19, were actively infected with it, or had recovered from it provided the deeply sampled blood TCRbeta repertoires that made up the dataset. A freely available public database, intended as a resource for researchers studying the immune response to SARS-CoV-2, is where the repertoires were released. The prospective study material was composed of cDNA or gDNA derived from T cells, B-cell-depleted T cells, or PBMCs. The samples were drawn from the first 160 participants of the ongoing ImmuneRACE study and from roughly 1,300 subjects provided by 6 global collaborators. Where available, HLA class I and class II types were taken from metadata supplied by the sample provider and were not determined by assay-based typing.

What the study reported, not specific to this receptor: Clinical and demographic metadata were provided uncurated, with the amount varying by source and participant.

TCRbeta CDR3 regions were amplified from genomic DNA using the immunoSEQ Assay, a bias-controlled multiplex PCR. On the study's bioinformatics: Within the assay, amplification of reference gene primers was used to estimate how many nucleated cells each sample contained. Sequence reads were collapsed and filtered to measure the absolute abundance of every unique TCRbeta CDR3 rearrangement. For each sample, productive Simpson clonality was calculated as the square root of Simpson's diversity index across productive rearrangements. The source is immuneACCESS, and TCRdb retained only in-frame sequences with V and J called. Part of the clones is not carried over; for the studies checked, unresolved V genes explain less than half of this, and the remainder is unexplained. D and trimming come from the DNA, and the V and J calls and clone size come from that table. For this sample there are about 140,000 clones; 76% appear just once. 4.5% of the sample is taken by the ten largest.

For CDR1 and CDR2, the germline V gene lists SGHRS and YFSETQ. Trimmed from V: 0 bases; trimmed from J: 3 bases; junction bases lacking a gene match: 5. The CDR3 runs 16 residues from the cysteine to the phenylalanine. This entry keeps only the CDR3 DNA: 48 bases, framed from base 1. The collaborating institutions used their own protocols to collect whole blood in K2EDTA tubes. For TCRbeta analysis, collaborators shipped samples in one of three forms: frozen whole blood, isolated PBMCs, or DNA extracted from either of those sample types. The specimen sequenced was peripheral blood. The chain is assembled from TRBV5-1 and TRBJ2-2, with TRBD2 identical over 7 junction bases. This receptor was identified in an elderly woman with active or convalescent COVID-19. In nucleotide form, the sequence is TGCGCCAGCAGCTTGGGGGCTAGCGGTTACACCGGGGAGCTGTTTTTT. It specifies CASSLGASGYTGELFF.